This entry lists 23 T cell receptor beta chains sequenced from one sample in a study of PD-1 blockade in classical Hodgkin lymphoma. All trial patients relapsed after autologous stem cell transplantation. Some clones are missing from TCRdb's copy, which holds only in-frame ones; the method was immunoSEQ multiplex PCR. The sample gives roughly 4,000 clones, about four fifths of which show up once; around 33% is in the top ten. The starting material was peripheral blood mononuclear cells (PBMCs), obtained at baseline. The receptors were sampled from a human donor with classical Hodgkin lymphoma.

V gene TRBV19 combines with J gene TRBJ2-1; 12 bases match TRBD2. There are 17 residues in the CDR3. Germline-derived CDR1 and CDR2 are LNHDA and SQIVND (reference sequence). Trimming cost V 5 bases and J 4 bases; bases outside gene matches: 9. The CDR3 sequence is CASSHGTSGPPYNEQFF. CDR3 bases: TGTGCCAGTAGTCACGGGACTAGCGGGCCGCCTTACAATGAGCAGTTCTTC.

V gene TRBV4-3 combines with J gene TRBJ1-1; D possibly corresponds to TRBD1 (6 bases). The CDR3 length is 16 residues. The germline V gene encodes CDR1 LGHNA and CDR2 YSLEER. With 1 base removed from V and 2 bases from J, the gap between germline ends came to 14 bases. The CDR3 here is CASSQAPTGVNTEAFF. The CDR3 DNA reads as TGCGCCAGCAGCCAAGCCCCGACAGGAGTCAACACTGAAGCTTTCTTT.

The chain combines TRBV15 with TRBJ2-7; the D is unclear. This CDR3 has 17 amino acids. Germline V gene lookup returns CDR1 LNHNV and CDR2 YYDKDF (reference sequence). Trimming shortened V by 1 base and J by 1 base, and 17 bases separated the two germline ends. In DNA, the CDR3 is TGTGCCACCAGCAGAGGCGGAGCAGGCGGCATTTCCTACGAGCAGTACTTC. Amino acid sequence: CATSRGGAGGISYEQYF.

The V gene is TRBV7-9, the J gene TRBJ2-7; D is possibly TRBD1 (5 bases). Germline assignment: CDR1 SEHNR and CDR2 FQNEAQ (reference sequence). Between the trimmed V and J ends, which lost 1 base and 0 bases, there was a span of 13 bases. The CDR3 consists of 16 residues. CDR3 protein: CASSLVSGHPSYEQYF. CDR3 in DNA: TGTGCCAGCAGCTTAGTCTCAGGACACCCCTCCTACGAGCAGTACTTC.

This clone was counted between two and nine times. The chain is built from TRBV5-1 and TRBJ1-1; TRBD1 might be the D (6 bases). Germline assignment: CDR1 SGHRS and CDR2 YFSETQ. The CDR3 is 14 residues long. Trimming left V 4 bases short and J 2 bases short, with 12 bases between. DNA of the CDR3: TGCGCCAGCAGCATAACCAGGGGTAACACTGAAGCTTTCTTT. Translated: CASSITRGNTEAFF.

This clone was detected only a few times. V is TRBV6-6 and J is TRBJ2-5, with a weak D call TRBD2 (5 bases). From germline, CDR1 is MNHNY and CDR2 SVGAGI (reference sequence). Trimming left V 8 bases short and J 7 bases short, with 17 bases between. CDR3 length: 13 amino acids. As DNA, the CDR3 is TGTGCCAGCCAAATGGACTCGCAGCGGACCCAGTACTTC. This codes for CASQMDSQRTQYF.

The chain recombines TRBV4-2 with TRBJ2-7, with a weak D call TRBD1 (6 bases). The CDR3 contains 14 residues. Germline CDR1 and CDR2: LGHNA and YNFKEQ. Trimming shortened V by 6 bases and J by 2 bases, and 14 bases separated the two germline ends. The CDR3 here is CASSLDRTTYEQYF. DNA of the CDR3: TGTGCCAGCAGTCTGGACAGAACGACCTACGAGCAGTACTTC.

V usage is TRBV28 and J usage is TRBJ2-7; D unclear. Germline V lookup: CDR1 MDHEN, CDR2 SYDVKM. The length of the CDR3 is 14 residues. Trimming took off 3 bases at V and 8 bases at J, with 17 bases between the two ends. This CDR3 reads CASSFTGPIDKQYF. CDR3 DNA sequence: TGTGCCAGCAGTTTTACGGGCCCGATAGATAAGCAGTACTTC.

The rearrangement uses TRBV5-4 and TRBJ2-3; the match to TRBD2 covers 9 bases. The junction had 3 bases not matched to a gene; V was cut back by 6 bases and J by 1 base. This CDR3 comprises 14 residues. Germline lookup yields CDR1 SGHNT and CDR2 YYREEE (reference sequence). CDR3 loop: CASKRGGGTDTQYF. CDR3 sequence (DNA): TGTGCCAGCAAACGCGGGGGGGGCACAGATACGCAGTATTTT.

This chain uses TRBV9 with TRBJ2-7; TRBD2 agrees at 11 bases. After removal of 0 bases from V and 3 bases from J, the junction contained 2 bases not matched to a gene. CDR3 size: 15 residues. Per the germline V gene, CDR1 is SGDLS and CDR2 is YYNGEE. The CDR3 coding sequence is TGTGCCAGCAGCGTAGCCGGGACTAGCGGCTACGAGCAGTACTTC. It encodes CASSVAGTSGYEQYF. The whole variable domain, filled in from reference TRBV9 and TRBJ2-7, reads DSGVTQTPKHLITATGQRVTLRCSPRSGDLSVYWYQQSLDQGLQFLIQYYNGEERAKGNILERFSAQQFPDLHSELNLSSLELGDSALYFCASSVAGTSGYEQYFGPGTRLTVT.

The rearrangement joins TRBV19 to TRBJ1-5; D possibly corresponds to TRBD1 (6 bases). This CDR3 contains 15 residues. Trimming took 3 bases from V and 5 from J, leaving 14 bases between them. Germline lookup yields CDR1 LNHDA and CDR2 SQIVND (reference sequence). CDR3 in DNA: TGTGCCAGTAGTATTACGTGGGGGCCCGATCAGCCCCAGCATTTT. Residues: CASSITWGPDQPQHF.

This CDR3 reads CASSLDGLAGAWELFF. DNA for the CDR3: TGTGCCAGCAGCTTGGATGGCCTAGCGGGGGCCTGGGAGCTGTTTTTT. The J gene is TRBJ2-2, the V gene TRBV5-4; TRBD2 agrees at 10 bases. CDR1 is SGHNT and CDR2 is YYREEE in the germline V gene (reference sequence). Trimming took 0 bases from V and 9 from J; bases not matched to a gene: 8. This CDR3 is built from 16 residues. Combining the CDR3 with reference TRBV5-4 and TRBJ2-2 gives the whole variable domain ETGVTQSPTHLIKTRGQQVTLRCSSQSGHNTVSWYQQALGQGPQFIFQYYREEENGRGNFPPRFSGLQFPNYSSELNVNALELDDSALYLCASSLDGLAGAWELFFGEGSRLTVL.

This chain's CDR3 is CASSHSGGPGTDTQYF. The CDR3 DNA reads as TGCGCCAGCAGCCATAGCGGGGGGCCCGGTACAGATACGCAGTATTTT. This chain uses TRBV4-3 with TRBJ2-3; 10 bases align to TRBD2. Germline V CDR1 and CDR2: LGHNA, YSLEER. After removal of 3 bases from V and 3 bases from J, the junction contained 6 bases not matched to a gene. The CDR3 spans 16 residues.

This clone was observed a few times. V and J are TRBV27 and TRBJ2-4, with 11 bases identical to TRBD2. Germline trimming cut 5 bases from V and 0 bases from J; bases unmatched to any gene: 6. In germline, CDR1 is MNHEY, CDR2 SMNVEV (reference sequence). The CDR3 is 17 residues long. CDR3 in amino acids: CASSPVAGGPAKNIQYF. CDR3 nucleotide sequence: TGTGCCAGCAGTCCTGTAGCGGGGGGGCCAGCCAAAAACATTCAGTACTTC.

The chain carries TRBV5-1 and TRBJ2-5, with D uncertain. This CDR3 spans 14 amino acids. Germline CDR1 reads SGHRS; CDR2 reads YFSETQ. V was clipped by 0 bases and J by 5 bases, with 11 bases between them. CDR3 in amino acids: CASSLDGQVETQYF. For the CDR3, the DNA is TGCGCCAGCAGCTTGGACGGGCAGGTGGAGACCCAGTACTTC.

This sequence joins TRBV7-8 and TRBJ1-5, with TRBD1 identical over 8 bases. Germline V CDR1 and CDR2: SGHVS, FQNEAQ. The CDR3 is made up of 19 amino acids. The junction had 13 bases not matched to a gene; V was cut back by 1 base and J by 2 bases. The CDR3: CASSLEVGRGLGGNQPQHF. In nucleotides, the CDR3 is TGTGCCAGCAGCTTAGAGGTCGGCAGGGGGCTGGGCGGCAATCAGCCCCAGCATTTT. The full variable domain, in which reference TRBV7-8 and TRBJ1-5 provide the parts outside the CDR3, is GAGVSQSPRYKVAKRGQDVALRCDPISGHVSLFWYQQALGQGPEFLTYFQNEAQLDKSGLPSDRFFAERPEGSVSTLKIQRTQQEDSAVYLCASSLEVGRGLGGNQPQHFGDGTRLSIL.

In this sample, this clone turned up once. The genes are TRBV27 and TRBJ1-1, with D maybe TRBD1 (6 bases). This CDR3 is 14 amino acids long. Germline CDR1 reads MNHEY; CDR2 reads SMNVEV (reference sequence). The V end was cut by 6 bases, the J end by 5 bases, with 16 bases between. Here the CDR3 DNA reads TGTGCCAGCAGCCCCGGGGGGCGCGGAACTGAAGCTTTCTTT. Amino acids: CASSPGGRGTEAFF.

The V and J genes are TRBV27 and TRBJ1-2, with D possibly being TRBD1 (5 bases). This CDR3 is built from 14 residues. Germline CDR1 MNHEY, CDR2 SMNVEV (reference sequence). V shed 0 bases and J shed 4 bases, with 9 bases lying between them. The CDR3 loop is CASSLSGGVYGYTF. The CDR3 DNA sequence: TGTGCCAGCAGTTTATCGGGGGGGGTCTATGGCTACACCTTC.

This clone appeared once. This chain links TRBV9 with TRBJ1-4, with D possibly TRBD1 on 5 matching bases. CDR1 and CDR2 from the germline V gene are SGDLS and YYNGEE. Between the trimmed V and J ends, which lost 3 bases and 10 bases, there was a span of 16 bases. This CDR3 has 14 amino acids. CDR3 sequence reads: CASSAEGRGGKLFF. The CDR3 coding sequence is TGTGCCAGCAGCGCTGAGGGGAGGGGAGGAAAACTGTTTTTT.

The chain carries TRBV4-3 and TRBJ2-7; D might be TRBD2 (6 bases). The CDR3 is made up of 16 amino acids. Germline V gene sequence: CDR1 LGHNA, CDR2 YSLEER. With 0 bases removed from V and 3 bases from J, the gap between germline ends came to 15 bases. CDR3 DNA sequence: TGCGCCAGCAGCCAAGATATGGAGCGGGCTTACTACGAGCAGTACTTC. Translated: CASSQDMERAYYEQYF.

V is TRBV7-8 and J is TRBJ2-1; D not certain. V was shortened by 1 base and J by 0 bases, with 7 bases between the two germline ends. Germline CDR1 is SGHVS and CDR2 is FQNEAQ. CDR3 length equals 15 residues. For the CDR3, the DNA is TGTGCCAGCAGCTTAGGTCCGAGCTCCTACAATGAGCAGTTCTTC. Its translation is CASSLGPSSYNEQFF.

J is TRBJ1-2 and V is TRBV28; D ambiguous. The V end was cut by 4 bases, the J end by 6 bases, with 12 bases between. The CDR3 consists of 13 residues. Germline V gene lookup returns CDR1 MDHEN and CDR2 SYDVKM. Here the CDR3 reads CASSSALRHGYTF. As DNA, the CDR3 is TGTGCCAGCAGTTCCGCCCTAAGGCATGGCTACACCTTC.

The chain links TRBV13 to TRBJ2-3, with 11 bases fitting TRBD2. Per the germline V gene, CDR1 is PRHDT and CDR2 is FYEKMQ (reference sequence). Losses at the gene ends were 5 bases for V and 3 bases for J; bases not matched to a gene: 4. This CDR3 comprises 15 residues. CDR3 amino acids: CASSQGLAETDTQYF. The CDR3 DNA follows: TGTGCCAGCAGCCAGGGACTAGCGGAGACAGATACGCAGTATTTT. Using reference TRBV13 and TRBJ2-3 for the parts outside the CDR3, the full variable domain is AAGVIQSPRHLIKEKRETATLKCYPIPRHDTVYWYQQGPGQDPQFLISFYEKMQSDKGSIPDRFSAQQFSDYHSELNMSSLELGDSALYFCASSQGLAETDTQYFGPGTRLTVL.